Here is one TCR beta chain with its context. This specimen comes from a study of cytomegalovirus exposure and HLA in healthy donors. The germline V gene has CDR1 SGHVS and CDR2 FQNEAQ. J was trimmed by 8 bases and V by 0 bases; bases with no gene match: 7. The CDR3 runs to 15 residues. PCR employed 60 Vbeta and 13 Jbeta primers. Produced via immunoSEQ multiplex PCR; TCRdb's table is partial and in-frame only. The profile shows 110,000 to 150,000 clones, around 86% of them singletons. The sample comprised PBMCs. The receptor was derived from a female donor in good health and CMV-seronegative. This chain connects TRBV7-8 to TRBJ1-1; 9 bases match TRBD1. CDR3: CASSLAGTGPREAFF. In nucleotides, the CDR3 is TGTGCCAGCAGCTTAGCCGGGACAGGGCCAAGGGAAGCTTTCTTT. Full variable domain (outside the CDR3, taken from reference TRBV7-8 and TRBJ1-1): GAGVSQSPRYKVAKRGQDVALRCDPISGHVSLFWYQQALGQGPEFLTYFQNEAQLDKSGLPSDRFFAERPEGSVSTLKIQRTQQEDSAVYLCASSLAGTGPREAFFGQGTRLTVV.